The 32 T cell receptor beta chains given below trace back to one sample, sequenced in a study of T cell responses to AZD1222 COVID-19 vaccine. The protocol was immunoSEQ multiplex PCR, while the TCRdb copy is restricted to in-frame clones and leaves out a portion. This table holds 95,000 to 100,000 clones, roughly nine tenths found once. Source: peripheral blood, taken 28 days after the second AZD1222 dose. The receptors were sampled from an adult who received the AZD1222 COVID-19 vaccine.

This chain uses TRBV27 with TRBJ2-1; TRBD2 agrees at 14 bases. Germline values: CDR1 MNHEY, CDR2 SMNVEV (reference sequence). The CDR3 covers 16 residues. The junction had 8 bases not matched to a gene; V was cut back by 4 bases and J by 9 bases. CDR3 sequence (DNA): TGTGCCAGCAGTTCAGGGACTAGCGGGAGCAGGGGTGAGCAGTTCTTC. This sequence encodes CASSSGTSGSRGEQFF.

The chain has TRBV11-2 and TRBJ2-1, with 11 bases matching TRBD2. Germline CDR1 and CDR2: SGHAT and FQNNGV. Germline trimming cut 5 bases from V and 5 bases from J; bases unmatched to any gene: 11. This CDR3 comprises 17 residues. CDR3 DNA: TGTGCCAGCAGCCCAGGGGCGACTAGCGGGATAGACAATGAGCAGTTCTTC. Amino acids: CASSPGATSGIDNEQFF.

The chain has TRBV7-2 and TRBJ1-5, with 7 bases identical to TRBD1. Looked up from germline, CDR1 is SGHTA and CDR2 is FQGNSA. Trimming removed 7 bases from V and 6 bases from J; junction bases left unmatched: 6. The CDR3 consists of 13 residues. CDR3 in amino acids: CASTDRVGQPQHF. The DNA of the CDR3 is TGTGCCAGCACCGACAGGGTAGGTCAGCCCCAGCATTTT.

The chain links TRBV3-1 (or the pseudogene TRBV3-2) to TRBJ2-1, with TRBD1 as a possible D gene (6 bases). There are 16 residues in the CDR3. V shed 0 bases and J shed 7 bases, with 16 bases lying between them. CDR1 and CDR2 from the germline V gene are LGHDT and YNNKEL (reference sequence). The CDR3 bases are TGTGCCAGCAGCCAAGATCCCGGACAGACTTATAATGAGCAGTTCTTC. Translated, it gives CASSQDPGQTYNEQFF.

The chain uses TRBV4-1 and TRBJ1-5; D unclear. V lost 2 bases, J lost 2 bases, and 13 bases lay in between. CDR3 size: 16 residues. Germline CDR1 reads MGHRA; CDR2 reads YSYEKL. CDR3 DNA sequence: TGCGCCAGCAGCCAAACTATAGGGTCCGGCAATCAGCCCCAGCATTTT. It specifies CASSQTIGSGNQPQHF.

About this clone itself: Other DNA sequences in this specimen translate into the identical CDR3. This rearrangement joins TRBV28 to TRBJ1-5, with D hard to call. The CDR3 is 14 amino acids. CDR1 is MDHEN and CDR2 is SYDVKM in the germline V gene. With 5 bases removed from V and 2 bases from J, the gap between germline ends came to 10 bases. The CDR3 is CASSGRRGNQPQHF. The CDR3 DNA reads as TGTGCCAGCAGTGGCCGACGAGGCAATCAGCCCCAGCATTTT.

This clone was found once. V is TRBV5-1 and J is TRBJ2-1; 11 nucleotides agree with TRBD2. The CDR3 is 19 amino acids. Losses at the gene ends were 1 base for V and 4 bases for J; bases not matched to a gene: 13. Germline CDR1 SGHRS, CDR2 YFSETQ. Here the CDR3 reads CASSLLVAGGTRKYNEQFF. The CDR3 DNA is TGCGCCAGCAGCTTGCTGGTAGCGGGAGGGACAAGGAAATACAATGAGCAGTTCTTC.

The chain uses TRBV19 and TRBJ1-1, with a tentative D call TRBD1 (5 bases). V lost 5 bases, J lost 5 bases, and 9 bases lay in between. This CDR3 is 12 amino acids long. Germline V CDR1 and CDR2: LNHDA, SQIVND (reference sequence). CDR3 region: CASSPGRTEAFF. The CDR3 nucleotides are TGTGCCAGTAGTCCGGGACGGACTGAAGCTTTCTTT.

V usage is TRBV2 and J usage is TRBJ2-1, with 10 positions matching TRBD2. V shed 5 bases, J shed 4 bases, and the junction held 5 bases outside the gene matches. CDR1 and CDR2 from the germline V gene are SNHLY and FYNNEI. The CDR3 runs 15 residues. This chain's CDR3 is CASSPQRGGYNEQFF. The CDR3 coding sequence is TGTGCCAGCAGTCCTCAGCGGGGGGGGTACAATGAGCAGTTCTTC.

The rearrangement joins TRBV28 to TRBJ1-4, with D perhaps matching TRBD1 (6 bases). This CDR3 spans 15 amino acids. Germline loops: CDR1 MDHEN, CDR2 SYDVKM. V lost 5 bases to trimming and J lost 4 bases, with 14 bases between them. CDR3 protein: CASSPAGGLNEKLFF. The CDR3 DNA is TGTGCCAGCAGTCCCGCTGGGGGGCTTAATGAAAAACTGTTTTTT.

The chain combines TRBV28 with TRBJ2-5, with D perhaps matching TRBD1 or TRBD2 (5 bases each). CDR3 size: 15 residues. Trimming removed 7 bases at V and 2 bases at J, with 17 bases between. CDR1 is MDHEN, CDR2 SYDVKM, per germline. CDR3 nucleotide sequence: TGTGCCAGCAACACCGGACGGGGCTTTCAAGAGACCCAGTACTTC. This translates into CASNTGRGFQETQYF.

This chain connects TRBV6-2 or TRBV6-3 to TRBJ1-5; D gene ambiguous. The germline V gene encodes CDR1 MNHEY and CDR2 SVGEGT. The CDR3 loop spans 15 amino acids. Trimming removed 2 bases from V and 7 bases from J, with 15 bases in between. CDR3: CASSYAGRLWQPQHF. CDR3 bases: TGTGCCAGCAGTTACGCGGGCAGGCTCTGGCAGCCCCAGCATTTT.

This chain links TRBV19 with TRBJ2-5, with D perhaps matching TRBD1 (6 bases). With 5 bases removed from V and 6 bases from J, the gap between germline ends came to 16 bases. CDR1 LNHDA and CDR2 SQIVND come from the germline V gene (reference sequence). The CDR3 covers 14 residues. The CDR3 DNA reads TGTGCCAGTAGTCCACGATTTGGGGGCAAGACCCAGTACTTC. This sequence encodes CASSPRFGGKTQYF.

The chain has TRBV19 and TRBJ1-6, with a weak D call TRBD1 (5 bases). CDR3 length equals 15 residues. V shed 3 bases and J shed 9 bases, with 15 bases lying between them. CDR1 and CDR2 from the germline V gene are LNHDA and SQIVND (reference sequence). The CDR3 sequence: CASSIGPRASSPLHF. The CDR3 region has the DNA TGTGCCAGTAGTATCGGGCCCAGGGCCAGTTCACCCCTCCACTTT.

Worth noting for this clone: One junction end does not reproduce the germline sequence, and a read error may be involved. The V and J genes are TRBV28 and TRBJ1-2; a weak D match, TRBD1 (6 bases). This CDR3 region has 14 residues. Per germline, CDR1 MDHEN and CDR2 SYDVKM. The DNA of the CDR3 is TGCGCCCCCGGGGCGGGGGGGCGCGACTATGGCTACACCTTC. As protein: CAPGAGGRDYGYTF.

This rearrangement joins TRBV9 to TRBJ2-7; 9 positions agree with TRBD1. The CDR3 length is 14 residues. The germline V gene has CDR1 SGDLS and CDR2 YYNGEE. V gave up 5 bases and J gave up 2 bases; unmatched junction bases: 5. The CDR3 here is CASSEGQGTYEQYF. CDR3 DNA sequence: TGTGCCAGCAGTGAGGGACAGGGTACCTACGAGCAGTACTTC.

V usage is TRBV7-8 and J usage is TRBJ2-7, with 11 bases matching TRBD1. CDR3 length equals 15 residues. CDR1 and CDR2 (germline): SGHVS, FQNEAQ. The junction had 5 bases not matched to a gene; V was cut back by 5 bases and J by 2 bases. For the CDR3, the DNA is TGTGCCAGCAGCCGGACAGGGGGCGCTCCCTACGAGCAGTACTTC. It yields the protein CASSRTGGAPYEQYF.

V and J are TRBV19 and TRBJ1-5; tentative D call: TRBD1 (5 bases). Germline values: CDR1 LNHDA, CDR2 SQIVND (reference sequence). The V end was cut by 0 bases, the J end by 7 bases, with 13 bases between. The CDR3 length is 15 residues. DNA of the CDR3: TGTGCCAGTAGTATAGATGGGCGTTCAGGGCAGCCCCAGCATTTT. Amino acid sequence: CASSIDGRSGQPQHF.

This sequence joins TRBV29-1 and TRBJ1-1, with 10 bases lining up with TRBD1. V trimming: 7 bases; J trimming: 3 bases; junction bases outside the gene matches: 8. Germline lookup yields CDR1 SQVTM and CDR2 ANQGSEA. The CDR3 is 14 amino acids. CDR3 in amino acids: CSAGQGVADTEAFF. The CDR3 DNA sequence: TGCAGCGCCGGACAGGGGGTTGCGGACACTGAAGCTTTCTTT.

This clone was seen a handful of times. The chain is built from TRBV6-5 and TRBJ2-7; tentative D call: TRBD2 (5 bases). With 6 bases removed from V and 2 bases from J, the gap between germline ends came to 14 bases. This CDR3 is built from 14 residues. The germline CDR1 and CDR2 sequences are MNHEY and SVGAGI. The CDR3 region is CASRPTGGPYEQYF. CDR3 DNA sequence: TGTGCCAGCAGGCCTACGGGCGGGCCCTACGAGCAGTACTTC.

The V and J genes are TRBV4-1 and TRBJ1-2; 9 nucleotides match TRBD1. CDR1 is MGHRA and CDR2 is YSYEKL in the germline V gene. J lost 1 base, V lost 7 bases, and 13 bases had no gene match. The length of the CDR3 is 17 residues. CDR3 in amino acids: CASTNQQQGARNYGYTF. Written as DNA, the CDR3 is TGCGCCAGCACCAATCAACAACAGGGGGCGCGTAACTATGGCTACACCTTC.

The table lists this clone with a few counts. The rearrangement uses TRBV28 and TRBJ1-1; TRBD1 aligns across 10 bases. The germline gives CDR1 MDHEN, CDR2 SYDVKM. The V segment lost 5 bases and the J segment 4 bases; nucleotides outside the gene matches: 7. The CDR3 has 15 residues. The CDR3 DNA sequence: TGTGCCAGCAGTCTGAGGAGGACAGGGGGCACTGAAGCTTTCTTT. It codes for CASSLRRTGGTEAFF. Together with reference TRBV28 and TRBJ1-1, the CDR3 gives the full variable domain: DVKVTQSSRYLVKRTGEKVFLECVQDMDHENMFWYRQDPGLGLRLIYFSYDVKMKEKGDIPEGYSVSREKKERFSLILESASTNQTSMYLCASSLRRTGGTEAFFGQGTRLTVV.

The chain recombines TRBV7-2 with TRBJ2-7; 10 positions match TRBD2. The CDR3 loop spans 18 amino acids. Trimming cost V 5 bases and J 0 bases; bases outside gene matches: 13. Germline V lookup: CDR1 SGHTA, CDR2 FQGNSA. The CDR3 region has the DNA TGTGCCAGCAGCCCCCGACTAGCGGGTGATATGAGCTCCTACGAGCAGTACTTC. Translated: CASSPRLAGDMSSYEQYF.

This clone appeared a few times. The chain uses TRBV5-1 and TRBJ1-5; D is unresolved. Germline loops: CDR1 SGHRS, CDR2 YFSETQ. The CDR3 sequence is 15 residues long. Trimming pared 4 bases from V and 3 bases from J, leaving 14 bases between. As DNA, the CDR3 is TGCGCCAGCAGCCCGGCAGGAGGGCTCAATCAGCCCCAGCATTTT. This sequence encodes CASSPAGGLNQPQHF.

The gene calls are TRBV7-2 and TRBJ1-5, with D possibly matching TRBD1 (6 bases). Per germline, CDR1 SGHTA and CDR2 FQGNSA. Trimming cost V 5 bases and J 7 bases, with 18 bases left between them. The CDR3 loop spans 15 amino acids. CDR3 region: CASSQPSGGQQPQHF. The CDR3 DNA follows: TGTGCCAGCAGCCAACCAAGTGGGGGCCAACAGCCCCAGCATTTT.

The chain recombines TRBV7-2 with TRBJ2-7; 10 nucleotides align to TRBD1. The germline gives CDR1 SGHTA, CDR2 FQGNSA. The CDR3 consists of 13 residues. After removal of 4 bases from V and 4 bases from J, the junction contained 1 base not matched to a gene. For the CDR3, the DNA is TGTGCCAGCAGCTCGGACAGGGGGTACGAGCAGTACTTC. It encodes CASSSDRGYEQYF.

The V and J genes are TRBV28 and TRBJ2-7, with D tentatively TRBD1 (5 bases). Trimming cost V 3 bases and J 6 bases, with 12 bases left between them. Germline loops: CDR1 MDHEN, CDR2 SYDVKM. The CDR3 runs 13 residues. CDR3 sequence reads: CASSLLVQGEQYF. CDR3 coding DNA: TGTGCCAGCAGTTTGTTGGTCCAGGGCGAGCAGTACTTC.

This clone was counted between two and nine times. CDR3 sequence (DNA): TGCGCCAGCAGCTTCGAAGGGGCCGGGTCCCAGCATTTT. Amino acid sequence: CASSFEGAGSQHF. The chain combines TRBV5-1 with TRBJ1-5; TRBD1 might be the D (5 bases). Trimming pared 2 bases from V and 11 bases from J, leaving 14 bases between. Germline CDR1 SGHRS, CDR2 YFSETQ. This CDR3 comprises 13 residues.

The chain links TRBV9 to TRBJ2-3, with 11 bases fitting TRBD2. CDR3 length: 15 residues. V was clipped by 3 bases and J by 6 bases; unmatched bases: 6. Germline CDR1 is SGDLS and CDR2 is YYNGEE. The chain's CDR3 is CASSETSGAYDTQYF. The CDR3 DNA reads TGTGCCAGCAGCGAGACTAGCGGGGCCTACGATACGCAGTATTTT.

V and J are TRBV2 and TRBJ2-7; D is perhaps TRBD2 (6 bases). The CDR3 runs 12 residues. Deletions cut 8 bases from V and 2 bases from J, with 10 bases between. The germline CDR1 and CDR2 sequences are SNHLY and FYNNEI. DNA for the CDR3: TGTGCCAGCCGGGACTCCACCTACGAGCAGTACTTC. It specifies CASRDSTYEQYF.

The chain links TRBV7-8 to TRBJ2-1; no firm D call. Per the germline V gene, CDR1 is SGHVS and CDR2 is FQNEAQ. CDR3 length equals 13 residues. The V end was cut by 4 bases, the J end by 5 bases, with 9 bases between. CDR3 nucleotide sequence: TGTGCCAGCAGCTCCAAGGTGGACAATGAGCAGTTCTTC. This encodes CASSSKVDNEQFF.

Only one count was recorded for this clone. This sequence joins TRBV19 and TRBJ2-3, with TRBD2 matching 9 bases. V shed 5 bases and J 5 bases; nucleotides not matched to a gene: 2. Germline CDR1 is LNHDA and CDR2 is SQIVND (reference sequence). CDR3 length: 13 residues. This CDR3 is CASSDSGGDTQYF. As DNA, the CDR3 is TGTGCCAGTAGTGATAGCGGGGGAGATACGCAGTATTTT. The complete variable domain, with remaining parts taken from reference TRBV19 and TRBJ2-3, reads DGGITQSPKYLFRKEGQNVTLSCEQNLNHDAMYWYRQDPGQGLRLIYYSQIVNDFQKGDIAEGYSVSREKKESFPLTVTSAQKNPTAFYLCASSDSGGDTQYFGPGTRLTVL.